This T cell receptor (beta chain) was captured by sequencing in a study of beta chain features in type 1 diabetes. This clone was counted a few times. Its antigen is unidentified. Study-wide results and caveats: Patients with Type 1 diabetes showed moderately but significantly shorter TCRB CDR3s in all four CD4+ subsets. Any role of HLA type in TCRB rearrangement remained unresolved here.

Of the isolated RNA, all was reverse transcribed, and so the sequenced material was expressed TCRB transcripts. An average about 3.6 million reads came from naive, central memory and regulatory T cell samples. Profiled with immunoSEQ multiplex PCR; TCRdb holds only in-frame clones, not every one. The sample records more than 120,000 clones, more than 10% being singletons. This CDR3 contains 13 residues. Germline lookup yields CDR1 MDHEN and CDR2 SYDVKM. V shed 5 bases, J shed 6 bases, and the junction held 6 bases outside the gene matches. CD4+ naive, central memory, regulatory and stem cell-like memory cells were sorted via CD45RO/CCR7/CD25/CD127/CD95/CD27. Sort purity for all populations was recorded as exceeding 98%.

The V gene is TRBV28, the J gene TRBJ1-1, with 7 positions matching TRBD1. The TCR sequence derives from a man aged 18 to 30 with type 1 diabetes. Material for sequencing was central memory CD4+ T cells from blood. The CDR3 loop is CASSRRQGAEAFF. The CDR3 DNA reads TGTGCCAGCAGTCGCCGACAGGGCGCTGAAGCTTTCTTT.